This T cell receptor (beta chain) is drawn from a study of T cell repertoires in cytomegalovirus infection. The overall study: Peptides in the study included HLA-C-restricted and HLA-B-restricted CMV epitopes. Signatures in public TCR beta sequences pointed to both CMV infection and matching HLA type.

MiXCR, run by TCRdb on the reads, gives a single entry per CDR3 protein. The repertoire holds about 310,000 distinct CDR3 sequences, with 20% to 25% as singletons. Trimming at V came to 6 bases and at J to 4 bases, leaving 8 bases not matched to a gene. This CDR3 has 15 amino acids. The sample holds a few counts of this clonotype. The antigen remains unidentified. Material: cultured PBMCs, obtained from culture after CMV antigen stimulation. The J gene is TRBJ1-4, the V gene TRBV12-3 or TRBV12-4; 7 bases fit TRBD1. The receptor was derived from a human donor in good health (CMV status not recorded). Some clones in this sample may be carry-over from other donors' samples. The CDR3 spells CASRARDSLNEKLFF. In nucleotides, the CDR3 is TGTGCCAGCAGAGCTCGGGACAGTCTTAATGAAAAACTGTTTTTT.